The 19 T cell receptor beta chains listed next were all sequenced from one sample in a study of CD8 T cells in ankylosing spondylitis. One entry per CDR3 protein results from TCRdb running MiXCR on the 5' RACE reads. The data show 100,000 or so distinct CDR3 sequences, with 24% seen just once and about 12% held by the top ten. Material for sequencing was synovial fluid, either unsorted or a sorted T cell fraction (not recorded which). The receptors come from a male donor with ankylosing spondylitis.

This clonotype was seen a few times. This chain uses TRBV21-1 with TRBJ2-7; TRBD2, as called in the table, went unchecked against the DNA. TRBV21-1 is a documented pseudogene. This CDR3 is built from 18 residues. The CDR3: CASSKGAGLAGRLDEQYV. The CDR3 bases are TGTGCCAGCAGCAAAGGGGCGGGGTTAGCGGGGAGGTTGGACGAGCAGTACGTC.

The table lists this clonotype with a few counts. The chain joins TRBV5-1 to TRBJ2-1; no reliable D call. Germline V gene data show CDR1 as SGHRS and CDR2 as YFSETQ. CDR3 length: 16 amino acids. V was trimmed by 4 bases and J by 7 bases, leaving 21 bases between them. This CDR3 reads CASSPSVSRSQNEQFF. CDR3 nucleotide sequence: TGCGCCAGCAGCCCAAGCGTTTCGAGGAGTCAAAATGAGCAGTTCTTC.

The genes are TRBV14 and TRBJ1-1, with a weak D call TRBD1 (5 bases). The germline V gene encodes CDR1 SGHDN and CDR2 FVKESK. The CDR3 covers 16 residues. Trimming removed 2 bases from V and 4 bases from J, with 17 bases in between. This CDR3 reads CASSQISQGFGTEAFF. The CDR3 bases are TGTGCCAGCAGCCAAATCAGTCAGGGATTCGGCACTGAAGCTTTCTTT. Full variable domain (outside the CDR3, taken from reference TRBV14 and TRBJ1-1): EAGVTQFPSHSVIEKGQTVTLRCDPISGHDNLYWYRRVMGKEIKFLLHFVKESKQDESGMPNNRFLAERTGGTYSTLKVQPAELEDSGVYFCASSQISQGFGTEAFFGQGTRLTVV.

A few counts support this clonotype. The rearrangement links TRBV15 to TRBJ2-3, with 10 positions matching TRBD1. The CDR3 spans 17 residues. V trimming: 3 bases; J trimming: 0 bases; junction bases outside the gene matches: 6. CDR1 and CDR2 from the germline V gene are LNHNV and YYDKDF (reference sequence). This chain's CDR3 is CATSRTPGQGSTDTQYF. DNA for the CDR3: TGTGCCACCAGCAGGACCCCGGGACAGGGGAGCACAGATACGCAGTATTTT.

This clonotype came up a few times. The CDR3 is CASSLPRGRPTTNEKLFF. DNA of the CDR3: TGTGCCAGCAGTTTACCCCGGGGAAGACCGACAACTAATGAAAAACTGTTTTTT. The chain links TRBV28 to TRBJ1-4; D gene ambiguous. Trimming removed 2 bases from V and 0 bases from J, with 16 bases in between. The CDR3 is made up of 18 amino acids. Germline loops: CDR1 MDHEN, CDR2 SYDVKM.

Ten or more counts support this clonotype. The rearrangement joins TRBV12-3 or TRBV12-4 to TRBJ2-2; D is perhaps TRBD2 (5 bases). Trimming stripped 6 bases from V and 1 base from J, with 9 bases between. The CDR3 loop spans 14 amino acids. The CDR3 DNA reads TGTGCCAGCAGGGACTCGAAGAACACCGGGGAGCTGTTTTTT. Translated, it gives CASRDSKNTGELFF.

The table lists this clonotype with a few counts. This chain connects TRBV10-2 to TRBJ2-1, with 9 bases identical to TRBD2. Losses at the gene ends were 5 bases for V and 10 bases for J; bases not matched to a gene: 15. This CDR3 contains 16 residues. Germline V gives CDR1 WSHSY, CDR2 SAAADI. For the CDR3, the DNA is TGCGCCAGCAGTCCTGGCGGGAGGGACCTACGAGACGAGCAGTTCTTC. Protein: CASSPGGRDLRDEQFF.

The rearrangement links TRBV25-1 to TRBJ2-5, with D tentatively TRBD1 or TRBD2 (5 bases each). Trimming took 6 bases from V and 1 from J, leaving 15 bases between them. Germline CDR1 is MGHDK and CDR2 is SYGVNS. The CDR3 covers 15 residues. Written as DNA, the CDR3 is TGTGCCAGCAGCCCACAGGCGGGCTCCCAAGAGACCCAGTACTTC. Translation gives CASSPQAGSQETQYF.

This rearrangement joins TRBV20-1 to TRBJ1-5; D uncertain. Between the trimmed V and J ends, which lost 5 bases and 11 bases, there was a span of 16 bases. The CDR3 extends over 12 amino acids. CDR1 is DFQATT and CDR2 is SNEGSKA in the germline V gene (reference sequence). The CDR3: CSASAPKKAQHF. CDR3 coding DNA: TGCAGTGCTTCAGCCCCAAAAAAAGCCCAGCATTTT.

The rearrangement joins TRBV24-1 to TRBJ1-5; no reliable D call. CDR3 length: 15 amino acids. Trimming pared 6 bases from V and 0 bases from J, leaving 11 bases between. Germline V lookup: CDR1 KGHDR, CDR2 SFDVKD. The CDR3 DNA reads TGTGCCACCAGTCCCACCGATAATAGCAATCAGCCCCAGCATTTT. This encodes CATSPTDNSNQPQHF.

The rearrangement joins TRBV5-1 to TRBJ2-3, with TRBD1 matching over 7 bases. The CDR3 loop spans 16 amino acids. V lost 4 bases and J lost 0; bases outside the gene matches: 8. In germline, CDR1 is SGHRS, CDR2 YFSETQ. Here the CDR3 DNA reads TGCGCCAGCAGCGCGGACGGGACAGCTAGCACAGATACGCAGTATTTT. Protein: CASSADGTASTDTQYF.

This clonotype was recorded many times. This chain links TRBV7-6 with TRBJ1-1; D is ambiguous. The CDR3 contains 13 residues. Germline V lookup: CDR1 SGHVS, CDR2 FNYEAQ. V was pared by 4 bases and J by 1 base, with 7 bases between. The DNA for the CDR3 is TGTGCCAGCAGCTCCCAGCCGAACACTGAAGCTTTCTTT. Translating it yields CASSSQPNTEAFF.

This clonotype appeared a few times. The chain links TRBV7-2 to TRBJ2-7; D remains ambiguous. Between the trimmed V and J ends, which lost 3 bases and 5 bases, there was a span of 11 bases. The CDR3 is 13 residues long. From germline, CDR1 is SGHTA and CDR2 FQGNSA. CDR3 loop: CASSFGYSDEQYF. DNA for the CDR3: TGTGCCAGCAGCTTTGGTTACTCGGACGAGCAGTACTTC.

The rearrangement joins TRBV20-1 to TRBJ1-4; 9 bases fit TRBD1. Germline loops: CDR1 DFQATT, CDR2 SNEGSKA (reference sequence). CDR3 length equals 14 residues. Trimming at V came to 6 bases and at J to 3 bases, leaving 5 bases not matched to a gene. CDR3 sequence (DNA): TGCAGTGCACCACAGGGGGCGGCTAATGAAAAACTGTTTTTT. Translating it yields CSAPQGAANEKLFF.

This rearrangement joins TRBV13 to TRBJ2-1; TRBD2 aligns across 8 bases. Germline CDR1 is PRHDT and CDR2 is FYEKMQ (reference sequence). J gave up 7 bases and V 6 bases, and 11 bases lay outside the gene matches. The CDR3 contains 15 residues. The CDR3 spells CASRYTSGSGNEQFF. As DNA, the CDR3 is TGTGCCAGCAGATATACGAGCGGGAGTGGTAATGAGCAGTTCTTC.

The rearrangement links TRBV11-3 to TRBJ2-1; D ambiguous. With 1 base removed from V and 9 bases from J, the gap between germline ends came to 10 bases. The germline V gene encodes CDR1 SGHNT and CDR2 YENEEA. The CDR3 has 13 amino acids. The DNA of the CDR3 is TGTGCCAGCAGCTTAGCCCTCTCCGGTGAGCAGTTCTTC. Encoded protein: CASSLALSGEQFF.

This clonotype was seen only a few times. The chain recombines TRBV29-1 with TRBJ1-2, with D uncertain. V dropped 6 bases and J dropped 4 bases, with 12 bases sitting between them. The CDR3 is made up of 12 amino acids. Germline values: CDR1 SQVTM, CDR2 ANQGSEA. CDR3 in DNA: TGCAGCGTGGTTAGAGCAGGCTATGGCTACACCTTC. This translates into CSVVRAGYGYTF.

Notes on this clonotype: Relative to the germline gene, one junction end is altered; a read error may explain this. The chain employs TRBV12-3 or TRBV12-4 and TRBJ2-1; 10 bases fit TRBD2. The CDR3 totals 19 residues. The chain's CDR3 is CACSLEIWASGSNYNEQFF. CDR3 DNA sequence: TGTGCCTGCAGTTTAGAAATTTGGGCTAGCGGGAGTAACTACAATGAGCAGTTCTTC.

V usage is TRBV20-1 and J usage is TRBJ2-7, with 10 nucleotides matching TRBD2. The CDR3 covers 15 residues. The germline gives CDR1 DFQATT, CDR2 SNEGSKA (reference sequence). V lost 0 bases to trimming and J lost 6 bases; unmatched junction nucleotides: 8. In DNA form, the CDR3 reads TGCAGTGCTAGAGAGACCGGGACTAGCGCTTGCGAGCAGTACGTC. Translating gives CSARETGTSACEQYV.